Listed below are T cell receptor beta chains from one sample, sequenced in a study of blood T cell repertoires in COVID-19. Libraries were prepared by immunoSEQ multiplex PCR; TCRdb keeps only in-frame clonotypes and omits some of them. This table has 65,000 to 70,000 clones, 87% appearing once. Source material: peripheral blood. These receptors came from a woman of 80 years or more with acute or convalescent COVID-19. The CDR3 runs from the conserved cysteine through the conserved F or W. The D gene is left open where the match is weak. The size of a clone is reported for some rows only, either as once, few or many, or as a class for expanded clones.

D	size	J	V	length	CDR3	DNA
-	-	TRBJ2-3	TRBV20-1	11	CSAGGIDTQYF	TGCAGTGCCGGAGGCATAGATACGCAGTATTTT
-	-	TRBJ1-2	TRBV6-1	13	CASSEAGDYGYTF	TGTGCCAGCAGTGAAGCAGGGGACTATGGCTACACCTTC
TRBD1	once	TRBJ2-5	TRBV5-6	15	CASSLETGGYETQYF	TGTGCCAGCAGCTTGGAGACAGGGGGCTATGAGACCCAGTACTTC
-	-	TRBJ2-7	TRBV28	14	CASSLPGLYYEQYF	TGTGCCAGCAGTTTGCCAGGGTTATACTACGAGCAGTACTTC
TRBD2	-	TRBJ2-1	TRBV28	14	CASLRGGPGREQFF	TGTGCCAGCCTGCGGGGGGGTCCCGGGAGGGAGCAGTTCTTC
-	-	TRBJ2-7	TRBV18	12	CASSPAQYEQYF	TGTGCCAGCTCCCCCGCACAATACGAGCAGTACTTC
-	-	TRBJ2-3	TRBV2	11	CASSLTDTQYF	TGTGCCAGCAGCCTCACAGATACGCAGTATTTT
TRBD1	-	TRBJ2-6	TRBV6-5	15	CASRSTGAGANVLTF	TGTGCCAGCAGGTCGACAGGGGCTGGGGCCAACGTCCTGACTTTC
TRBD1	few	TRBJ2-7	TRBV27	13	CASRPTGSYEQYF	TGTGCCAGCAGACCGACAGGGTCTTACGAGCAGTACTTC
-	-	TRBJ1-1	TRBV12-5	17	CASGLVLSGWGSTEAFF	TGTGCTAGTGGTTTGGTACTCTCAGGGTGGGGTAGCACTGAAGCTTTCTTT
TRBD1	-	TRBJ1-4	TRBV5-4	15	CASSLRQGSNEKLFF	TGTGCCAGCAGCCTGAGACAGGGGAGTAATGAAAAACTGTTTTTT
TRBD2	-	TRBJ2-3	TRBV24-1	14	CATSDPRETDTQYF	TGTGCCACCAGTGATCCGCGGGAGACGGATACGCAGTATTTT
-	-	TRBJ1-3	TRBV21-1	16	CASSKQGISSGNTIYF	TGTGCCAGCAGCAAACAGGGTATCAGCTCTGGAAACACCATATATTTT
TRBD1	-	TRBJ1-4	TRBV28	15	CASSLRQGGSEKLFF	TGTGCCAGCAGTCTCCGACAGGGGGGAAGTGAAAAACTGTTTTTT
TRBD1	-	TRBJ2-2	TRBV4-1	17	CASSQDPVTGGSGELFF	TGCGCCAGCAGCCAAGATCCAGTGACAGGGGGCTCCGGGGAGCTGTTTTTT
TRBD1	-	TRBJ1-3	TRBV7-2	14	CASSLIGQGDTIYF	TGTGCCAGCAGCTTAATAGGGCAGGGGGACACCATATATTTT
-	once	TRBJ1-5	TRBV2	13	CASRNRVGQPQHF	TGTGCCAGCAGGAACAGGGTCGGTCAGCCCCAGCATTTT
-	-	TRBJ2-1	TRBV13	12	CASTASDDEQFF	TGTGCCAGCACAGCGAGCGACGATGAGCAGTTCTTC
-	-	TRBJ1-6	TRBV2	15	CASSVMGPGNSPLHF	TGTGCCAGCAGTGTTATGGGGCCTGGCAATTCACCCCTCCACTTT
-	-	TRBJ2-2	TRBV5-1	15	CASSLLQTSWGELFF	TGCGCCAGCAGCTTGTTGCAAACTAGTTGGGGGGAGCTGTTTTTT
TRBD2	-	TRBJ2-7	TRBV30	19	CAWSVGGTSGARTLRGQYF	TGTGCCTGGAGTGTAGGGGGGACTAGCGGGGCAAGGACCCTACGAGGGCAGTACTTC
TRBD1	few	TRBJ1-5	TRBV5-1	14	CASSSGTAGQPQHF	TGCGCCAGCAGCTCCGGGACAGCAGGACAGCCCCAGCATTTT
-	-	TRBJ1-3	TRBV7-2	13	CASSAGTWNTIYF	TGTGCCAGCAGCGCCGGGACATGGAACACCATATATTTT
TRBD1	-	TRBJ2-7	TRBV6-5	13	CASREGDSAVGDF	TGTGCCAGCAGAGAGGGGGACAGCGCGGTGGGGGACTTC
TRBD1	once	TRBJ1-2	TRBV10-3	14	CAIRPGTGLYGYTF	TGTGCCATACGTCCCGGGACAGGGCTCTATGGCTACACCTTC
-	-	TRBJ1-6	TRBV7-9	15	CASSSPGSYNSPLHF	TGTGCCAGCAGCTCCCCGGGATCCTATAATTCACCCCTCCACTTT
TRBD1	few	TRBJ2-2	TRBV27	14	CASSTRTGTGELFF	TGTGCCAGCAGTACTCGGACAGGTACCGGGGAGCTGTTTTTT
TRBD1	-	TRBJ2-7	TRBV7-2	14	CASTLDRGSYEQYF	TGTGCCAGCACCCTCGACAGGGGTTCCTACGAGCAGTACTTC
-	-	TRBJ1-1	TRBV28	15	CASIPITGLGTEAFF	TGTGCCAGCATTCCGATCACAGGGTTAGGCACTGAAGCTTTCTTT
TRBD1	-	TRBJ2-5	TRBV10-3	15	CATLEGQAPPETQYF	TGTGCCACCCTTGAGGGACAGGCTCCTCCAGAGACCCAGTACTTC
-	-	TRBJ1-5	TRBV28	14	CASTRLWGEQPQHF	TGTGCCAGCACTCGCCTCTGGGGCGAACAGCCCCAGCATTTT
TRBD1	-	TRBJ1-5	TRBV6-5	14	CASNNRGLNQPQHF	TGTGCCAGCAACAACAGGGGGCTCAATCAGCCCCAGCATTTT
TRBD1	once	TRBJ1-2	TRBV4-2	19	CASSQDLRGQGPPFYGYTF	TGTGCCAGCAGCCAAGATCTGAGGGGACAGGGACCTCCCTTCTATGGCTACACCTTC
TRBD1	-	TRBJ2-7	TRBV11-1	13	CASSLDRVYEQYF	TGTGCCAGCAGCCTCGACAGGGTGTACGAGCAGTACTTC
TRBD2	-	TRBJ2-1	TRBV6-4	14	CASRRTSSYNEQFF	TGTGCCAGCAGGAGGACTAGCTCCTACAATGAGCAGTTCTTC
-	-	TRBJ1-3	TRBV10-3	15	CAISALGGSGNTIYF	TGTGCCATCAGTGCCCTGGGGGGTTCTGGAAACACCATATATTTT
-	-	TRBJ1-5	TRBV18	13	CASFAGGNQPQHF	TGTGCCAGCTTCGCCGGTGGCAATCAGCCCCAGCATTTT
-	-	TRBJ1-2	TRBV5-5	15	CASSLADFSNYGYTF	TGTGCCAGCAGCTTGGCGGACTTCTCGAACTATGGCTACACCTTC
TRBD1	-	TRBJ2-1	TRBV19	18	CASSIDRGGTGNYNEQFF	TGTGCCAGTAGTATAGACCGAGGGGGGACAGGGAATTACAATGAGCAGTTCTTC
-	-	TRBJ2-1	TRBV5-6	12	CASSRGVNEQFF	TGTGCCAGCAGCCGAGGAGTCAATGAGCAGTTCTTC
-	-	TRBJ2-5	TRBV5-1	16	CASSPGLLPNQETQYF	TGCGCCAGCAGCCCTGGACTCTTACCGAATCAAGAGACCCAGTACTTC
-	few	TRBJ1-2	TRBV5-1	14	CASSLVEDTNGYTF	TGCGCCAGCAGCTTGGTTGAGGATACAAATGGCTACACCTTC
TRBD1	-	TRBJ1-5	TRBV19	16	CASSTPGQLTNQPQHF	TGTGCCAGTAGTACCCCGGGACAGCTAACCAATCAGCCCCAGCATTTT
TRBD2	many	TRBJ2-7	TRBV6-5	14	CASSYWREALEQYF	TGTGCCAGCAGTTACTGGCGGGAGGCTCTCGAGCAGTACTTC